These T cell receptor beta chains were read from a single sample in a study of cytomegalovirus exposure and HLA in healthy donors. Profiled with immunoSEQ multiplex PCR; TCRdb holds only in-frame clones, not every one. In the table there are about 160,000 clones, about 81% of which are singletons. Sequencing was done on a sample of PBMCs. The receptors shown here come from a girl aged 5-17 years in good health and CMV-seropositive. Each CDR3 is given with its conserved first and last residue. Fields, in order: J gene, CDR3 length, D gene, clone size, V gene, CDR3 DNA, CDR3 protein. A D gene is named only where the DNA matches it firmly. Size is stated for part of the rows, as once, few or many counts, or as a class when the clone is expanded.

j_call: TRBJ2-7
cdr3_length: 14
d_call: -
clone_size: -
v_call: TRBV11-2
cdr3_nt: TGTGCCAGCAGCCTAAACCGGGGAGGTGGCGAGCAGTACTTC
cdr3_aa: CASSLNRGGGEQYF

j_call: TRBJ1-5
cdr3_length: 14
d_call: TRBD1
clone_size: -
v_call: TRBV19
cdr3_nt: TGTGCCAGTGGTCTGACAGGGGGCCGTCAGCCCCAGCATTTT
cdr3_aa: CASGLTGGRQPQHF

j_call: TRBJ2-7
cdr3_length: 16
d_call: -
clone_size: once
v_call: TRBV2
cdr3_nt: TGTGCCAGCAGTGAAAGGGGCAGGCGCAGCTCCTACGAGCAGTACTTC
cdr3_aa: CASSERGRRSSYEQYF

j_call: TRBJ2-3
cdr3_length: 15
d_call: TRBD2
clone_size: -
v_call: TRBV30
cdr3_nt: TGTGCCTGGAGTGTACTAGCGGGGGGGCCAGATACGCAGTATTTT
cdr3_aa: CAWSVLAGGPDTQYF

j_call: TRBJ1-1
cdr3_length: 14
d_call: TRBD1
clone_size: -
v_call: TRBV30
cdr3_nt: TGTGCCTGGAGTGCCCGACAGGGCCACACTGAAGCTTTCTTT
cdr3_aa: CAWSARQGHTEAFF

j_call: TRBJ1-4
cdr3_length: 15
d_call: -
clone_size: -
v_call: TRBV29-1
cdr3_nt: TGCAGCGTTGAAGGTATGGCCAGAGAGGGTGAAAAACTGTTTTTT
cdr3_aa: CSVEGMAREGEKLFF

j_call: TRBJ2-2
cdr3_length: 15
d_call: -
clone_size: -
v_call: TRBV5-1
cdr3_nt: TGCGCCAGCAGCCCGGACAGCCCGAGGACCGGGGAGCTGCTTTTT
cdr3_aa: CASSPDSPRTGELLF

j_call: TRBJ2-7
cdr3_length: 14
d_call: TRBD2
clone_size: few
v_call: TRBV5-4
cdr3_nt: TGTGCCAGCAGCTTAGCGGGAGGTTCTCGCGAGCAGTACTTC
cdr3_aa: CASSLAGGSREQYF

j_call: TRBJ2-1
cdr3_length: 15
d_call: TRBD1
clone_size: -
v_call: TRBV6-5
cdr3_nt: TGTGCCAGCAGTTCCGTCCCGGGACAGGGGACGGAGCAGTTCTTC
cdr3_aa: CASSSVPGQGTEQFF

j_call: TRBJ1-2
cdr3_length: 15
d_call: TRBD1
clone_size: -
v_call: TRBV7-6
cdr3_nt: TGTGCCAGCAGCCCCGGGACAGGGGGGGCTAGTGGCTACACCTTC
cdr3_aa: CASSPGTGGASGYTF

j_call: TRBJ2-2
cdr3_length: 15
d_call: TRBD2
clone_size: -
v_call: TRBV5-1
cdr3_nt: TGCGCCAGCAGCGGGCTAGCGGGAGGCACCGGGGAGCTGTTTTTT
cdr3_aa: CASSGLAGGTGELFF

j_call: TRBJ2-2
cdr3_length: 17
d_call: TRBD1
clone_size: -
v_call: TRBV27
cdr3_nt: TGTGCCAGCAGTCAAAGAGGGGACAGGGAGGGTTCCGGGGAGCTGTTTTTT
cdr3_aa: CASSQRGDREGSGELFF

j_call: TRBJ2-7
cdr3_length: 15
d_call: TRBD1
clone_size: -
v_call: TRBV2
cdr3_nt: TGTGCCAGCAGTGAAGCTTGGCAGGGGGACGACGAGCAGTACTTC
cdr3_aa: CASSEAWQGDDEQYF

j_call: TRBJ2-2
cdr3_length: 17
d_call: TRBD2
clone_size: -
v_call: TRBV4-1
cdr3_nt: TGCGCCAGCAGCCGACTAGCGGGAGTATCGAACACCGGGGAGCTGTTTTTT
cdr3_aa: CASSRLAGVSNTGELFF

j_call: TRBJ2-1
cdr3_length: 15
d_call: -
clone_size: once
v_call: TRBV5-1
cdr3_nt: TGCGCCAGCAGCACCTCTAGGTTTACGTACAATGAGCAGTTCTTC
cdr3_aa: CASSTSRFTYNEQFF

j_call: TRBJ2-7
cdr3_length: 13
d_call: TRBD1
clone_size: -
v_call: TRBV27
cdr3_nt: TGTGCCAGCAGTCCCCCACAGGGGTACGAGCAGTACTTC
cdr3_aa: CASSPPQGYEQYF

j_call: TRBJ1-2
cdr3_length: 17
d_call: TRBD1
clone_size: -
v_call: TRBV11-2
cdr3_nt: TGTGCCAGCAGCTTAGACGGTTGGGACAGGGGAATCTATGGCTACACCTTC
cdr3_aa: CASSLDGWDRGIYGYTF

j_call: TRBJ2-4
cdr3_length: 15
d_call: -
clone_size: few
v_call: TRBV19
cdr3_nt: TGTGCCAGTAGTATAGGGCCGGGTTGGGAAAACATTCAGTACTTC
cdr3_aa: CASSIGPGWENIQYF

j_call: TRBJ2-1
cdr3_length: 14
d_call: TRBD1
clone_size: -
v_call: TRBV28
cdr3_nt: TGTGCCAGCAGTTTTTATGGTCGGACAGGGGGCCTGTTCTTC
cdr3_aa: CASSFYGRTGGLFF

j_call: TRBJ1-2
cdr3_length: 15
d_call: TRBD1
clone_size: -
v_call: TRBV27
cdr3_nt: TGTGCCAGCAGTTCCCCTGGGACAGACCCCTATGGCTACACCTTC
cdr3_aa: CASSSPGTDPYGYTF

j_call: TRBJ2-7
cdr3_length: 15
d_call: -
clone_size: -
v_call: TRBV5-1
cdr3_nt: TGCGCCAGCAGTGGAGCGAAAACGAGCTCCTACGAGCAGTACTTC
cdr3_aa: CASSGAKTSSYEQYF

j_call: TRBJ2-7
cdr3_length: 16
d_call: TRBD2
clone_size: -
v_call: TRBV11-2
cdr3_nt: TGTGCCAGCAGCTTCCCCCAGGGAGGGTTCGCCTACGAGCAGTACTTC
cdr3_aa: CASSFPQGGFAYEQYF

j_call: TRBJ2-1
cdr3_length: 16
d_call: TRBD2
clone_size: -
v_call: TRBV28
cdr3_nt: TGTGCCAGCAGTTCCCTAGCGGGGGTGTCCTACAATGAGCAGTTCTTC
cdr3_aa: CASSSLAGVSYNEQFF

j_call: TRBJ1-2
cdr3_length: 16
d_call: TRBD1
clone_size: -
v_call: TRBV4-1
cdr3_nt: TGCGCCAGCAGCCAAACAATTCCAGGGGGTAACTATGGCTACACCTTC
cdr3_aa: CASSQTIPGGNYGYTF

j_call: TRBJ2-7
cdr3_length: 14
d_call: -
clone_size: -
v_call: TRBV25-1
cdr3_nt: TGTGCCAGCAGCCTAGAAGGGGGGGACTACGAGCAGTACTTC
cdr3_aa: CASSLEGGDYEQYF

j_call: TRBJ2-5
cdr3_length: 14
d_call: TRBD2
clone_size: -
v_call: TRBV7-2
cdr3_nt: TGTGCCAGCAGCCCCCCGCCCGGGAGGGAGACCCAGTACTTC
cdr3_aa: CASSPPPGRETQYF

j_call: TRBJ1-2
cdr3_length: 14
d_call: TRBD1
clone_size: -
v_call: TRBV18
cdr3_nt: TGTGCCAGCTCACCAAGGGGACAGGGGGACGGCTACACCTTC
cdr3_aa: CASSPRGQGDGYTF

j_call: TRBJ2-7
cdr3_length: 11
d_call: -
clone_size: few
v_call: TRBV11-2
cdr3_nt: TGTGCCAGCAGCTTAGTCGACGAGCAGTACTTC
cdr3_aa: CASSLVDEQYF

j_call: TRBJ2-2
cdr3_length: 12
d_call: -
clone_size: -
v_call: TRBV2
cdr3_nt: TGTGCCAGCAGCGCAGACACCGGGGAGCTGTTTTTT
cdr3_aa: CASSADTGELFF

j_call: TRBJ1-2
cdr3_length: 16
d_call: TRBD1
clone_size: -
v_call: TRBV13
cdr3_nt: TGTGCCAGCAGCGAAACCGGGACAGAGTTTAACTATGGCTACACCTTC
cdr3_aa: CASSETGTEFNYGYTF

j_call: TRBJ1-3
cdr3_length: 16
d_call: -
clone_size: -
v_call: TRBV7-2
cdr3_nt: TGTGCCAGCAGCCGACGAGCCAGGGGAGCAGGAAACACCATATATTTT
cdr3_aa: CASSRRARGAGNTIYF

j_call: TRBJ2-3
cdr3_length: 19
d_call: TRBD2
clone_size: once
v_call: TRBV4-2
cdr3_nt: TGTGCCAGCAGCCAAGTGACCCGCGGGAGCGCCACCGGTGATAGGGGTCAGTATTTT
cdr3_aa: CASSQVTRGSATGDRGQYF

j_call: TRBJ2-7
cdr3_length: 12
d_call: -
clone_size: -
v_call: TRBV18
cdr3_nt: TGTGCCAGCTCATCTAGCAGCAACGAGCAGTACTTC
cdr3_aa: CASSSSSNEQYF

j_call: TRBJ1-5
cdr3_length: 14
d_call: TRBD1
clone_size: -
v_call: TRBV28
cdr3_nt: TGTGCCAGCAGTTCAGACAGGGTCGGTCAGCCCCAGCATTTT
cdr3_aa: CASSSDRVGQPQHF

j_call: TRBJ2-4
cdr3_length: 15
d_call: -
clone_size: -
v_call: TRBV10-3
cdr3_nt: TGTGCCATCAGTGAGCGTTCGGGGGGCGAAAACATTCAGTACTTC
cdr3_aa: CAISERSGGENIQYF

j_call: TRBJ2-3
cdr3_length: 14
d_call: TRBD1
clone_size: -
v_call: TRBV5-1
cdr3_nt: TGCGCCAGCAGCTTAGACAGGGTCTCAGATACGCAGTATTTT
cdr3_aa: CASSLDRVSDTQYF

j_call: TRBJ1-3
cdr3_length: 17
d_call: -
clone_size: -
v_call: TRBV27
cdr3_nt: TGTGCCAGCAGCCGTTATGGTCCCACAGGCCCTGGAAACACCATATATTTT
cdr3_aa: CASSRYGPTGPGNTIYF

j_call: TRBJ1-1
cdr3_length: 14
d_call: -
clone_size: -
v_call: TRBV7-9
cdr3_nt: TGTGCCAGCAGCTTAAGCCGATTGAACACTGAAGCTTTCTTT
cdr3_aa: CASSLSRLNTEAFF

j_call: TRBJ2-1
cdr3_length: 15
d_call: -
clone_size: -
v_call: TRBV29-1
cdr3_nt: TGCAGCGTTGATTCCGGGAGAATGTCCTACAATGAGCAGTTCTTC
cdr3_aa: CSVDSGRMSYNEQFF

j_call: TRBJ2-7
cdr3_length: 14
d_call: TRBD1
clone_size: -
v_call: TRBV10-2
cdr3_nt: TGCGCCAGCAGTGAGTTGGGGACAGGGTACGAGCAGTACTTC
cdr3_aa: CASSELGTGYEQYF

j_call: TRBJ2-1
cdr3_length: 17
d_call: -
clone_size: -
v_call: TRBV5-1
cdr3_nt: TGCGCCAGCAGCCCTCGTGGCGGTAGGAGCTCCTACAATGAGCAGTTCTTC
cdr3_aa: CASSPRGGRSSYNEQFF

j_call: TRBJ2-4
cdr3_length: 14
d_call: -
clone_size: -
v_call: TRBV21-1
cdr3_nt: TGTGCCAGGGCGGGACAGGGGGCCAAAAACATTCAGTACTTC
cdr3_aa: CARAGQGAKNIQYF

j_call: TRBJ2-5
cdr3_length: 14
d_call: -
clone_size: -
v_call: TRBV10-3
cdr3_nt: TGTGCCATCAGTCCGGCCAGGGACCAAGAGACCCAGTACTTC
cdr3_aa: CAISPARDQETQYF